The rows below give T cell receptor beta chains drawn from one sample of a study of cytomegalovirus exposure and HLA in healthy donors. Clones were read by immunoSEQ multiplex PCR, and TCRdb kept only the in-frame ones, dropping some. The data hold about 130,000 clones, with about 80% observed a single time. Sequencing was done on a sample of PBMCs. The receptors were gathered from a man between 35 and 55 years old in good health and CMV-seronegative. Both conserved end residues are part of each CDR3. Fields, in order: D gene, clone size, J gene, V gene, CDR3 DNA, CDR3 protein. A D gene is named only where the DNA matches it firmly. A clone size is listed for some rows: how often the clone was seen (once, few, many), or a class if it is expanded.

- - TRBJ2-2 TRBV2 TGTGCCAGCTCACCTACAGGGACCTCGGGGGAGCTGTTTTTT CASSPTGTSGELFF
TRBD2 few TRBJ2-7 TRBV5-4 TGTGCCACCCAGGAAGCGCGGGAGGTCGAGCAGTACTTC CATQEAREVEQYF
TRBD1 - TRBJ2-5 TRBV13 TGTGCCAGCAGCTTAGGCGGGACAGGGGAAGAGACCCAGTACTTC CASSLGGTGEETQYF
- - TRBJ2-7 TRBV2 TGTGCCACACAAAAAGAACAGGGAAGGGAGCAGTACTTC CATQKEQGREQYF
TRBD1 - TRBJ1-1 TRBV30 TGTGCCTGGGCCGACAGGGTTGAAGCTTTCTTT CAWADRVEAFF
- - TRBJ1-1 TRBV30 TGTGCCTGGAGTCTTGACACTGAAGCTTTCTTT CAWSLDTEAFF
- - TRBJ1-1 TRBV7-8 TGTGCCAGCAGCTTAGTCCAGAAGGGGACTGAAGCTTTCTTT CASSLVQKGTEAFF
- - TRBJ2-3 TRBV7-8 TGTGCCAGCAGCTTCGACTACCATCAGCAGTATTTT CASSFDYHQQYF
TRBD2 - TRBJ2-5 TRBV5-1 TGCGCCAGCAGCCCCGGGACTAGCGGGGGGACCCAGTACTTC CASSPGTSGGTQYF
- few TRBJ1-2 TRBV10-2 TGCGCCAGCAGGATCGCCGGAGGGGTCCTCACGGGCTACACCTTC CASRIAGGVLTGYTF
- - TRBJ2-5 TRBV5-1 TGCGCCAGTCGAGAGGCAGAGACCCAGTACTTC CASREAETQYF
- - TRBJ2-1 TRBV5-1 TGCGCCAGCAGCTTGGTGGCACAGTACAATGAGCAGTTCTTC CASSLVAQYNEQFF
- - TRBJ1-2 TRBV7-8 TGTGCCAGCAGCTTATTGGGGGCCAAGGACTATGGCTACACCTTC CASSLLGAKDYGYTF
- few TRBJ1-1 TRBV6-1 TGTGCCAGCAGTTCCAAACAGAAGAACACTGAAGCTTTCTTT CASSSKQKNTEAFF
- - TRBJ1-2 TRBV1 TGCACCAGCAGCCAAGCGTACTATGGCTACACCTTC CTSSQAYYGYTF
TRBD2 - TRBJ2-1 TRBV7-6 TGTGCCAGCAGCGCGACTAGCGGACTCATTAATGAGCAGTTCTTC CASSATSGLINEQFF
TRBD1 - TRBJ2-7 TRBV5-6 TGTGCCAGCAGCTGGGGACAGGAGATCTCCTACGAGCAGTACTTC CASSWGQEISYEQYF
- - TRBJ1-2 TRBV5-1 TGCGCCAGCAGCTCTGACAGCAACTATGGCTACACCTTC CASSSDSNYGYTF
- - TRBJ1-4 TRBV5-1 TGCGCCAGCAGCTTGTCAGCAGCTAGCGCAACTAATGAAAAACTGTTTTTT CASSLSAASATNEKLFF
- - TRBJ2-3 TRBV28 TGTGCCAGCAGTTTCTCCAATAGCGGAGATACGCAGTATTTT CASSFSNSGDTQYF
- - TRBJ2-7 TRBV6-1 TGTGCCGGCAATACCCCTAACTACGAGCAGTACTTC CAGNTPNYEQYF
TRBD1 once TRBJ1-2 TRBV2 TGTGCCAGCAGACCCACGACAGGGACTAGGGGCGGCTACACCTTC CASRPTTGTRGGYTF
TRBD1 few TRBJ1-3 TRBV28 TGTGCCAGCAGCAAAGGTGGGACAGCCACCTCTGGAAACACCATATATTTT CASSKGGTATSGNTIYF
- - TRBJ1-6 TRBV5-4 TGTGCCAGCAGCTTACCCGGGTCGAGAGGGGGATATAATTCACCCCTCCACTTT CASSLPGSRGGYNSPLHF
TRBD1 - TRBJ2-2 TRBV30 TGTGCCTGGAGTACAGGGGTAGGCACCGGGGAGCTGTTTTTT CAWSTGVGTGELFF
- - TRBJ2-3 TRBV7-2 TGTGCCAGCAGCCCAAGACAGTTCACAGATACGCAGTATTTT CASSPRQFTDTQYF
- - TRBJ2-1 TRBV18 TGTGCCAGCTCACTACCGTCGGGGGGCACGTACAATGAGCAGTTCTTC CASSLPSGGTYNEQFF
- few TRBJ1-5 TRBV28 TGTGCCAGCAGTTTTGAGCGGTCGCCCCAGCATTTT CASSFERSPQHF
TRBD1 - TRBJ1-2 TRBV7-9 TGTGCCAGCAGCTTAGGTCAGGGGGGTTACGGCTACACCTTC CASSLGQGGYGYTF
- - TRBJ1-3 TRBV30 TGTGCCTGGGGGAAGGGGGTCCTCTCTGGAAACACCATATATTTT CAWGKGVLSGNTIYF
TRBD2 - TRBJ2-7 TRBV5-6 TGTGCCAGCAGCAGAGGGACTAGCGGCAGTGAGCAGTACTTC CASSRGTSGSEQYF
TRBD2 - TRBJ2-1 TRBV7-2 TGTGCCAGCAGCCCCGGACTAGCTGCTGGTGAGCAGTTCTTC CASSPGLAAGEQFF
- - TRBJ2-1 TRBV5-1 TGCGCCAGCAGTGGCTCCGGGGGCTCCTACAATGAGCAGTTCTTC CASSGSGGSYNEQFF
- - TRBJ1-5 TRBV5-6 TGTGCCAGCAGTTCCGACAGATTTCCCAATCAGCCCCAGCATTTT CASSSDRFPNQPQHF
TRBD1 - TRBJ1-3 TRBV2 TGTGCCAGCAGGGACAGGGAATGGGGAAACACCATATATTTT CASRDREWGNTIYF
- - TRBJ2-7 TRBV7-9 TGTGCCAGCAGCCGGGAAGTCGAGCAGTACTTC CASSREVEQYF
- - TRBJ2-3 TRBV28 TGTGCCAGCAGGGGTTTCTTGGCTAGGCCCACAGATACGCAGTATTTT CASRGFLARPTDTQYF
TRBD1 - TRBJ1-4 TRBV18 TGTGCCAGCTCACCAAGACCGGACAGGGGAGGGCCTAATGAAAAACTGTTTTTT CASSPRPDRGGPNEKLFF
- once TRBJ2-3 TRBV30 TGTGCCTGGAGTGTTCGGGTGGGCACAGATACGCAGTATTTT CAWSVRVGTDTQYF
TRBD1 once TRBJ2-1 TRBV14 TGTGCCAGCAGCCAAGGGACAGGACCCTACAATGAGCAGTTCTTC CASSQGTGPYNEQFF
- - TRBJ1-5 TRBV6-5 TGTGCCAGCAGCCAGGGTTGGGGCAATCAGCCCCAGCATTTT CASSQGWGNQPQHF
- - TRBJ2-3 TRBV6-6 TGTGCCAGCAGTTACTTACAGGTGGGGAGCACAGATACGCAGTATTTT CASSYLQVGSTDTQYF
TRBD1 few TRBJ2-7 TRBV6-5 TGTGCCAGCAGTTACTCGGCAGGGGGCGGGGAGCAGTACTTC CASSYSAGGGEQYF
- - TRBJ2-7 TRBV10-3 TGTGCCATCAGCTCGACGGGATTCGACGAGCAGTACTTC CAISSTGFDEQYF
TRBD2 once TRBJ2-1 TRBV7-9 TGTGCCAGCAGCTTATGGAGCGGGATTAACAATGAGCAGTTCTTC CASSLWSGINNEQFF
TRBD2 - TRBJ2-5 TRBV27 TGTGCCAGCAGTTTGGCGGGGGGGGAGACCCAGTACTTC CASSLAGGETQYF
TRBD2 - TRBJ2-7 TRBV5-4 TGTGCCAGCAGCTCGGGACTAGGGAGCTCCTACGAGCAGTACTTC CASSSGLGSSYEQYF
- - TRBJ1-1 TRBV10-3 TGTGCCATCAGTGAGCCCCTCCAGGGAAACACTGAAGCTTTCTTT CAISEPLQGNTEAFF
- - TRBJ2-3 TRBV18 TGTGCCAGCTCGCCAGGGGGGACAGATACGCAGTATTTT CASSPGGTDTQYF
TRBD2 - TRBJ2-2 TRBV10-3 TGTGCCATCACGTCTAGCGGGAGGGACGGGGAGCTGTTTTTT CAITSSGRDGELFF
- - TRBJ2-2 TRBV10-3 TGTGCCATCAGTGAGGCAAGGAGCCTCGGGGAGCTGTTTTTT CAISEARSLGELFF